One and the same sample provided the 4 T cell receptor beta chains below, sequenced in a study of vaccination and CD4 T cells after COVID-19. Sequencing of DNA taken from cultured CD4+ T cells relied on the Oncomine TCR Beta short-read assay. TCRdb passed the PCR reads through MiXCR, listing each CDR3 protein once. The repertoire holds about 23,000 distinct CDR3 sequences, 35% seen once, with roughly 9% in the top ten. No cognate antigen is known for these TCRs. The time point was: late sampling 161 to 241 days after vaccination in a few convalescent patients. Described treatment: approximately 11-day PBMC culture with coronavirus spike peptide pools or control peptides (ViraFEST assay). The input for sequencing was CD4+ T cells from blood, cultured in vitro, taken about 7 months after SARS-CoV-2 vaccination. Receptors originate from a human donor who had recovered from COVID-19.

This chain connects TRBV19 to TRBJ2-1; no definite D call. Trimming took 5 bases from V and 5 from J, leaving 7 bases between them. The CDR3 is 12 residues long. From germline, CDR1 is LNHDA and CDR2 SQIVND (reference sequence). The CDR3 is CASSPRDNEQFF. CDR3 nucleotide sequence: TGTGCCAGTAGTCCCCGGGACAATGAGCAGTTCTTC.

This clonotype occurred once. The gene calls are TRBV6-1 and TRBJ2-7; 7 bases map to TRBD1. From germline, CDR1 is MNHNS and CDR2 SASEGT. The J segment lost 4 bases and the V segment lost 6 bases, leaving 12 bases of the junction unmatched. The CDR3 length is 15 residues. CDR3 nucleotide sequence: TGTGCCAGCAGCCCCGAGGGGACAGCCCAGTACGAGCAGTACTTC. Translating it yields CASSPEGTAQYEQYF.

V gene TRBV20-1 combines with J gene TRBJ1-2; 12 bases fit TRBD1. The germline CDR1 and CDR2 sequences are DFQATT and SNEGSKA (reference sequence). The CDR3 length is 15 residues. Unmatched junction bases numbered 12, after V lost 5 bases and J lost 8 bases. In DNA, the CDR3 is TGCAGTGCTCTAACTCCCGGGACAGGGGGCTGGGGCTACACCTTC. It codes for CSALTPGTGGWGYTF.

The rearrangement joins TRBV20-1 to TRBJ2-7; possible D gene TRBD2, 5 bases. The V gene's germline CDR1 is DFQATT and CDR2 SNEGSKA (reference sequence). V lost 5 bases to trimming and J lost 0 bases, with 11 bases between them. This CDR3 has 13 residues. The CDR3 loop is CSAPSGSSYEQYF. The CDR3 DNA is TGCAGTGCTCCTTCGGGGAGCTCCTACGAGCAGTACTTC.